This T cell receptor (beta chain) comes out of a study of CD8+CD57+ T cells in acquired aplastic anemia. It was genomic DNA that served as the template for profiling TCR beta VDJ and CDR3. TCRdb re-derived calls from the reads in MiXCR, one entry per CDR3 protein. The table shows 150,000 to 160,000 distinct CDR3 sequences, with about 48% occurring only once. CDR3 size: 14 residues. The V gene end was trimmed by 6 bases and the J gene end by 10 bases; junction bases not matched to a gene: 8. Only patients with CD8+CD57+ cell expansion on flow cytometry were chosen for sequencing. The chain links TRBV12-3 or TRBV12-4 to TRBJ1-6; 8 bases agree with TRBD1. The sequencing input was sorted CD4+, CD8+, or CD8+CD57+ T cells (not recorded which) from PBMCs. The source of this sequence is a human donor with aplastic anemia. For the CDR3, the DNA is TGTGCCAGCAGCCCCGGACAGGGAAGATCACCCCTCCACTTT. As protein: CASSPGQGRSPLHF.